The clone carrying this TCR beta chain was counted once. These data belong to a study of blood T cell repertoires in COVID-19. Some clones are missing from TCRdb's copy, which holds only in-frame ones; the method was immunoSEQ multiplex PCR. The sample includes about 260,000 clones, roughly 86% of them seen just once. Trimming pared 5 bases from V and 0 bases from J, leaving 20 bases between. The CDR3 length is 17 residues. Germline CDR1 reads SNHLY; CDR2 reads FYNNEI. The chain joins TRBV2 to TRBJ2-7, with D perhaps TRBD2 (5 bases). The sample consisted of peripheral blood. The sequence came from a human donor in a cohort sampled during active COVID-19. CDR3 nucleotide sequence: TGTGCCAGCAGTCACCTGTGGGAGCCTAGTAGCTCCTACGAGCAGTACTTC. Translating gives CASSHLWEPSSSYEQYF.